Sequencing of this T cell receptor (beta chain) was carried out in a study of T cell repertoires in cytomegalovirus infection. Turning to the study itself: CMV epitopes used comprised recently identified HLA-C-restricted ones and well-studied HLA-B-restricted ones. Overall study results and limits: CMV-specific TCR beta clonotypes restricted by HLA-C dominated the ex vivo response.

Regarding this clonotype: What it binds is unknown.

TCRdb independently ran MiXCR on the reads; one entry per CDR3 protein. The sample holds some 110,000 distinct CDR3 sequences; over 30% are singletons and the top ten take roughly 50%. Trimming cost V 0 bases and J 3 bases, with 21 bases left between them. CDR1 is DFQATT and CDR2 is SNEGSKA in the germline V gene (reference sequence). The CDR3 is 18 amino acids. This chain connects TRBV20-1 to TRBJ2-1; weak D call: TRBD1 (5 bases). The specimen was CD8+ T cells from cultured PBMCs, collected from culture after CMV antigen stimulation. This clonotype was sampled from a human donor in good health (CMV status not recorded). Some clones in this sample may be carry-over from other donors' samples. The CDR3 DNA reads TGCAGTGCTAGAGATCCGTTCAGGGAACAGGCAATCTACAATGAGCAGTTCTTC. It codes for CSARDPFREQAIYNEQFF.